Listed here are 11 T cell receptor beta chains from one sample, sequenced in a study of T cell changes during pregnancy in multiple sclerosis. Assay used: immunoSEQ multiplex PCR; TCRdb lists only in-frame clones, some missing. The repertoire includes more than 45,000 clones, 93% of them detected once, and 3% to 4% sits in the top ten. The material was CD8+ T cells from peripheral blood mononuclear cells, obtained in the second trimester of pregnancy. All receptors derive from a female donor with multiple sclerosis, enrolled in a pregnancy study.

This clone was found once. The chain combines TRBV4-3 with TRBJ1-2; D is unclear. CDR1 and CDR2 from the germline V gene are LGHNA and YSLEER. This CDR3 comprises 13 residues. V dropped 0 bases and J dropped 10 bases, with 12 bases sitting between them. CDR3 region: CASSQDSSLNYTF. As DNA, the CDR3 is TGCGCCAGCAGCCAAGATTCCAGTCTTAACTACACCTTC.

This clone appeared once. The chain has TRBV15 and TRBJ2-1; D might be TRBD2 (6 bases). CDR3 length: 16 residues. The germline CDR1 and CDR2 sequences are LNHNV and YYDKDF (reference sequence). Trimming removed 0 bases at V and 4 bases at J, with 13 bases between. In DNA, the CDR3 is TGTGCCACCAGCAGAGATCGTCGCGGGGTATACAATGAGCAGTTCTTC. It specifies CATSRDRRGVYNEQFF.

The chain couples TRBV7-9 to TRBJ2-3; D gene uncertain. The germline CDR1 and CDR2 sequences are SEHNR and FQNEAQ (reference sequence). The V end lost 0 bases, the J end lost 3 bases, and 10 bases lay between the germline ends. The CDR3 runs 15 residues. The CDR3 loop is CASSLALTATDTQYF. The CDR3 nucleotides read TGTGCCAGCAGCTTAGCGCTTACAGCTACAGATACGCAGTATTTT.

The rearrangement uses TRBV7-2 and TRBJ2-3; 12 nucleotides match TRBD2. This CDR3 is built from 16 residues. Trimming took 3 bases from V and 5 from J; bases not matched to a gene: 6. Germline V gene sequence: CDR1 SGHTA, CDR2 FQGNSA. The CDR3 region is CASSFPTSGSIDTQYF. CDR3 in DNA: TGTGCCAGCAGCTTCCCGACTAGCGGGAGTATAGATACGCAGTATTTT.

This clone counts as medium-sized. The CDR3 loop reads CASSQDVIRRAGGAGYNEQFF. For the CDR3, the DNA is TGCGCCAGCAGCCAAGATGTGATACGGAGGGCGGGGGGGGCCGGCTACAATGAGCAGTTCTTC. The J gene is TRBJ2-1, the V gene TRBV4-3, with TRBD2 matching 9 bases. The ends lost 0 bases at V and 3 bases at J; junction bases unmatched: 18. Germline CDR1 reads LGHNA; CDR2 reads YSLEER. This CDR3 is 21 amino acids long.

This chain joins TRBV21-1 and TRBJ2-3; the D call of TRBD2 is as the table states it, not checked on the DNA. TRBV21-1 is a pseudogene. This CDR3 has 14 residues. CDR3 sequence reads: CASSKGAALNTQYF. The CDR3 bases are TGTGCCAGCAGCAAAGGAGCGGCACTAAATACGCAGTATTTT.

This clone was picked up a small number of times. The chain uses TRBV13 and TRBJ2-1; D remains unclear. There are 12 residues in the CDR3. The V end lost 3 bases, the J end lost 5 bases, and 5 bases lay between the germline ends. In germline, CDR1 is PRHDT, CDR2 FYEKMQ (reference sequence). As DNA, the CDR3 is TGTGCCAGCAGCTTGTTCAACAATGAGCAGTTCTTC. This encodes CASSLFNNEQFF.

The genes are TRBV27 and TRBJ2-2; no clear D. Deletions cut 0 bases from V and 1 base from J, with 3 bases between. The CDR3 sequence is 14 residues long. Per germline, CDR1 MNHEY and CDR2 SMNVEV (reference sequence). The CDR3 nucleotides are TGTGCCAGCAGTTTATCCGGGAACACCGGGGAGCTGTTTTTT. This sequence encodes CASSLSGNTGELFF.

Written as DNA, the CDR3 is TGTGCCAGCAGGCCGACAGGGCGTTCATACGAGCAGTACTTC. Encoded protein: CASRPTGRSYEQYF. The chain combines TRBV28 with TRBJ2-7; 7 nucleotides match TRBD1. V shed 6 bases, J shed 4 bases, and the junction held 9 bases outside the gene matches. The CDR3 is 14 amino acids. CDR1 is MDHEN and CDR2 is SYDVKM in the germline V gene. The complete variable domain, with remaining parts taken from reference TRBV28 and TRBJ2-7, reads DVKVTQSSRYLVKRTGEKVFLECVQDMDHENMFWYRQDPGLGLRLIYFSYDVKMKEKGDIPEGYSVSREKKERFSLILESASTNQTSMYLCASRPTGRSYEQYFGPGTRLTVT.

V usage is TRBV9 and J usage is TRBJ1-3; 7 nucleotides match TRBD1. V lost 5 bases and J lost 0; bases outside the gene matches: 2. CDR1 is SGDLS, CDR2 YYNGEE, per germline. The CDR3 extends over 14 amino acids. The chain's CDR3 is CASRGQASGNTIYF. For the CDR3, the DNA is TGTGCCAGCAGAGGACAGGCCTCTGGAAACACCATATATTTT. The whole variable domain, remainder taken from reference TRBV9 and TRBJ1-3, is DSGVTQTPKHLITATGQRVTLRCSPRSGDLSVYWYQQSLDQGLQFLIQYYNGEERAKGNILERFSAQQFPDLHSELNLSSLELGDSALYFCASRGQASGNTIYFGEGSWLTVV.

The chain links TRBV29-1 to TRBJ2-3; 13 bases agree with TRBD2. V dropped 6 bases and J dropped 5; count of bases not matched to a gene: 14. CDR1 and CDR2 (germline): SQVTM, ANQGSEA. The CDR3 runs to 17 residues. The CDR3 DNA reads as TGCAGCGTAGAGGGACTAGCGGGGCCCTCACGAGGAGATACGCAGTATTTT. It encodes CSVEGLAGPSRGDTQYF.